Listed below are T cell receptor beta chains from one sample, sequenced in a study of blood T cell repertoires in COVID-19. Only in-frame clones appear in the TCRdb table, and some are missing; sequencing was by immunoSEQ multiplex PCR. Here the sample spans around 100,000 clones, roughly 90% being singletons. The specimen sequenced was peripheral blood. Receptors originate from a man aged 70 or older with acute or convalescent COVID-19. The CDR3 runs from the conserved cysteine through the conserved F or W. The D gene is left open where the match is weak. The listing skips clone size in some rows; elsewhere it reads once, few, many or a size class.

. | TRBV5-4 | TRBD2 | CASSLGGTSGNIQYF
. | TRBV5-8 | TRBD2 | CASSLGRLASEQFF
. | TRBV5-1 | . | CASSGANSYEQYF
. | TRBV4-3 | . | CASSQVSSGSYEQYF
. | TRBV7-3 | . | CASTDRTGELFF
. | TRBV18 | . | CASSPRDDVKEAFF
. | TRBV11-2 | . | CASSDAGSLYGYTF
once | TRBV6-5 | TRBD1 | CASSTDRRNEKLFF
once | TRBV6-5 | TRBD1 | CAIRLGQSSYEQYF
. | TRBV5-8 | . | CASSGWYGHENSPLHF
. | TRBV6-5 | . | CASSQGERQPQHF